Following are 7 T cell receptor beta chains from one sample sequenced in a study of CD8 T cells in ankylosing spondylitis (TCRdb year 2017). The method was 5' RACE. The instrument was an Illumina HiSeq 2500. TCRdb redid the processing of the public reads, applying fastp at Q25 and MiXCR, and retained in-frame beta chains. Under each unique CDR3 protein, matching rows form one entry showing the most common genes and DNA. This sample gives a few hundred thousand distinct CDR3 sequences in total; 17% of them show up just once. About 0.94% of the sample is taken by the ten largest. The antigens of these receptors remain unknown. General findings and caveats noted by the study authors: Blood from ankylosing spondylitis patients appeared to be characterized by a TCR beta motif made up of several highly homologous amino acid variants.

Sample: blood, either unsorted or a sorted T cell fraction (not recorded which). These receptor sequences come from a male donor with ankylosing spondylitis.

The chain combines TRBV5-4 with TRBJ1-6; 12 nucleotides agree with TRBD1. The CDR3 is 15 residues long. Germline V CDR1 and CDR2: SGHNT, YYREEE (reference sequence). V was clipped by 0 bases and J by 10 bases; unmatched bases: 2. The CDR3 loop is CASSLGGQGASPLHF. DNA of the CDR3: TGTGCCAGCAGCTTGGGGGGACAGGGGGCCTCACCCCTCCACTTT. The full variable domain, in which reference TRBV5-4 and TRBJ1-6 provide the parts outside the CDR3, is ETGVTQSPTHLIKTRGQQVTLRCSSQSGHNTVSWYQQALGQGPQFIFQYYREEENGRGNFPPRFSGLQFPNYSSELNVNALELDDSALYLCASSLGGQGASPLHFGNGTRLTVT.

This clonotype was counted ten times or more. The V gene is TRBV29-1, the J gene TRBJ1-5; D perhaps matches TRBD1 (5 bases). CDR3 size: 14 residues. V was trimmed by 4 bases and J by 3 bases, leaving 13 bases between them. Germline lookup yields CDR1 SQVTM and CDR2 ANQGSEA. CDR3 loop: CSVAGAGVNQPQHF. Written as DNA, the CDR3 is TGCAGCGTTGCCGGGGCGGGGGTCAATCAGCCCCAGCATTTT.

This clonotype has just a few counts. The chain carries TRBV7-9 and TRBJ1-2; possibly TRBD1 for D (6 bases). The CDR3 extends over 16 amino acids. V shed 5 bases and J shed 5 bases, with 21 bases lying between them. Germline CDR1 reads SEHNR; CDR2 reads FQNEAQ (reference sequence). CDR3: CASSLTSEGGPYGYTF. Written as DNA, the CDR3 is TGTGCCAGCAGCCTGACCTCTGAGGGGGGCCCATATGGCTACACCTTC. Full variable domain (rest looked up from reference TRBV7-9 and TRBJ1-2): DTGVSQNPRHKITKRGQNVTFRCDPISEHNRLYWYRQTLGQGPEFLTYFQNEAQLEKSRLLSDRFSAERPKGSFSTLEIQRTEQGDSAMYLCASSLTSEGGPYGYTFGSGTRLTVV.

This clonotype came up a few times. The rearrangement uses TRBV11-3 and TRBJ1-2, with D tentatively TRBD1 (6 bases). CDR1 is SGHNT and CDR2 is YENEEA in the germline V gene. V shed 5 bases and J shed 4 bases, with 14 bases lying between them. This CDR3 region has 14 residues. CDR3 in amino acids: CASSPNRVSYGYTF. Written as DNA, the CDR3 is TGTGCCAGCAGCCCGAACAGGGTGTCCTATGGCTACACCTTC.

This clonotype was seen a few times. V usage is TRBV20-1 and J usage is TRBJ1-6; perhaps TRBD1 as D (5 bases). Germline CDR1 reads DFQATT; CDR2 reads SNEGSKA (reference sequence). V dropped 3 bases and J dropped 5 bases, with 11 bases sitting between them. CDR3 length: 14 amino acids. CDR3 nucleotides: TGCAGTGCTAGGGTAGGGGCCGATAATTCACCCCTCCACTTT. It encodes CSARVGADNSPLHF.

This clonotype was counted ten times or more. V usage is TRBV12-3 or TRBV12-4 and J usage is TRBJ2-2; no firm D call. V was clipped by 4 bases and J by 6 bases, with 9 bases between them. This CDR3 has 13 amino acids. CDR3 sequence reads: CASSYPPPGELFF. CDR3 in DNA: TGTGCCAGCAGTTACCCCCCCCCCGGGGAGCTGTTTTTT.

V usage is TRBV12-3 or TRBV12-4 and J usage is TRBJ2-5; the D call may be TRBD1 or TRBD2 (6 bases each). Trimming left V 3 bases short and J 5 bases short, with 13 bases between. The CDR3 is 14 amino acids. DNA for the CDR3: TGTGCCAGCAGTTTTCGGGGGCGCAGGGAGACCCAGTACTTC. This sequence encodes CASSFRGRRETQYF.